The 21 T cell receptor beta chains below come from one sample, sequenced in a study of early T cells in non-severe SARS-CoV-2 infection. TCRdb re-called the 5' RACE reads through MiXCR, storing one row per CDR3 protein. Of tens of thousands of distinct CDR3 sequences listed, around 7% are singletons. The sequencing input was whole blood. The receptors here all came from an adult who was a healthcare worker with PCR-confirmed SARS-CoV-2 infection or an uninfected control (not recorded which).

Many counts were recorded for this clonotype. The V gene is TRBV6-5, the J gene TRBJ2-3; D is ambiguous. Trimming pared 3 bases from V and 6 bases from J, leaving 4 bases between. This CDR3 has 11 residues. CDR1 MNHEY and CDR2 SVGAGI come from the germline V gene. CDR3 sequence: CASSYQDTQYF. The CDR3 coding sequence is TGTGCCAGCAGTTATCAGGATACGCAGTATTTT.

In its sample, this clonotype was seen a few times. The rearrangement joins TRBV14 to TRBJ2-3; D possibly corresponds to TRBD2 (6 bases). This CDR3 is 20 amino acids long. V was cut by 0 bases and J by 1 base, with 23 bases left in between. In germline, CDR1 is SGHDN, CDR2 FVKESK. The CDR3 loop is CASSQDVWVGRGGGTDTQYF. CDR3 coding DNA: TGTGCCAGCAGCCAAGATGTGTGGGTCGGAAGGGGAGGAGGCACAGATACGCAGTATTTT. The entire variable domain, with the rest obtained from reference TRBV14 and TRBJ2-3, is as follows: EAGVTQFPSHSVIEKGQTVTLRCDPISGHDNLYWYRRVMGKEIKFLLHFVKESKQDESGMPNNRFLAERTGGTYSTLKVQPAELEDSGVYFCASSQDVWVGRGGGTDTQYFGPGTRLTVL.

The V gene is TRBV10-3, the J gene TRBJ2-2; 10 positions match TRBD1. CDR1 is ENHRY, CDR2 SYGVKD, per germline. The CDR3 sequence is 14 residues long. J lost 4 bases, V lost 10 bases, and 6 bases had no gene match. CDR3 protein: CATETGGGTGELFF. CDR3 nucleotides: TGTGCCACCGAGACAGGGGGCGGCACCGGGGAGCTGTTTTTT.

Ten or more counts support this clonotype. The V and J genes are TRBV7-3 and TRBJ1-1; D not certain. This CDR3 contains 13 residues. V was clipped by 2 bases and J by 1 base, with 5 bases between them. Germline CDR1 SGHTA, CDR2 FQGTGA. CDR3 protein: CASSLQGNTEAFF. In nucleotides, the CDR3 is TGTGCCAGCAGCTTACAAGGGAACACTGAAGCTTTCTTT. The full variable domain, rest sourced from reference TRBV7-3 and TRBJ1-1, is GAGVSQTPSNKVTEKGKYVELRCDPISGHTALYWYRQSLGQGPEFLIYFQGTGAADDSGLPNDRFFAVRPEGSVSTLKIQRTERGDSAVYLCASSLQGNTEAFFGQGTRLTVV.

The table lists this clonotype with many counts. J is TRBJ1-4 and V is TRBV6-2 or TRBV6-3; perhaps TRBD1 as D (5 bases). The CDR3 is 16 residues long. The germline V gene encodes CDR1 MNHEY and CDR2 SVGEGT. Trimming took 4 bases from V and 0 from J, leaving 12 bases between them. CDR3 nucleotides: TGTGCCAGCAGTTTCCTGGGGCCCTCAACTAATGAAAAACTGTTTTTT. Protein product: CASSFLGPSTNEKLFF.

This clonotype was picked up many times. CDR3 coding DNA: TGCAGTGCTAGAGATACCCCGGCAGGGTCCTATGGCTACACCTTC. Its translation is CSARDTPAGSYGYTF. V is TRBV20-1 and J is TRBJ1-2; tentatively, D is TRBD1 (5 bases). The ends were cut back, 0 bases at V and 4 bases at J, with 15 bases in the middle. Germline CDR1 is DFQATT and CDR2 is SNEGSKA (reference sequence). This CDR3 contains 15 residues.

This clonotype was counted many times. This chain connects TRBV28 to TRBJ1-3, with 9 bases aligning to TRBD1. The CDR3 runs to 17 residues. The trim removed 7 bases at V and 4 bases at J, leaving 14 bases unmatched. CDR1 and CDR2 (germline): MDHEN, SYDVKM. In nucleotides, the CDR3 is TGTGCCAGCACCCGGACAGGGGACCCTTCTTTGGGAAACACCATATATTTT. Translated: CASTRTGDPSLGNTIYF. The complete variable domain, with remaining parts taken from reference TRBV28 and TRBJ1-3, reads DVKVTQSSRYLVKRTGEKVFLECVQDMDHENMFWYRQDPGLGLRLIYFSYDVKMKEKGDIPEGYSVSREKKERFSLILESASTNQTSMYLCASTRTGDPSLGNTIYFGEGSWLTVV.

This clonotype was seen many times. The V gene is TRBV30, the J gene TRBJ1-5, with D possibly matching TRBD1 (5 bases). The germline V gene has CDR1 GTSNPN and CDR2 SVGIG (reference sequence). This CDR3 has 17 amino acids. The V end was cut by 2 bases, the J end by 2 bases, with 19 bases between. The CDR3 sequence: CAWSKEDTPAGNQPQHF. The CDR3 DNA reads TGTGCCTGGAGTAAGGAGGACACCCCCGCGGGCAATCAGCCCCAGCATTTT.

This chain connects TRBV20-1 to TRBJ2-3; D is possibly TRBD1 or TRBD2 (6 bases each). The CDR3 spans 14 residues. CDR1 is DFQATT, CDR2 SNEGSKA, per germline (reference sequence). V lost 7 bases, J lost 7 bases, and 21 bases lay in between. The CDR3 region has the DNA TGCAGTGTAAGAGAGGGGGGCGCGATTAATACGCAGTATTTT. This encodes CSVREGGAINTQYF.

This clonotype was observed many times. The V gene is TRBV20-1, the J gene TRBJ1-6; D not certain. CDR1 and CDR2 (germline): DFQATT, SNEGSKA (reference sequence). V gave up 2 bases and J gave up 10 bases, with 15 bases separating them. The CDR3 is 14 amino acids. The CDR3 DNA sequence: TGCAGTGCTAGACCTACATCGAACGAGTCACCCCTCCACTTT. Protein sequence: CSARPTSNESPLHF.

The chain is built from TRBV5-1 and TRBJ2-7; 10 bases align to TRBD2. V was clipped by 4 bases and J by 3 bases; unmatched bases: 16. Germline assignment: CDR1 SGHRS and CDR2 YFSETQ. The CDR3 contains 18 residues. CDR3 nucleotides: TGCGCCAGCAGCCCGTGGGCCCAAAGCGGGAGGGCCGACTACGAGCAGTACTTC. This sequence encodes CASSPWAQSGRADYEQYF.

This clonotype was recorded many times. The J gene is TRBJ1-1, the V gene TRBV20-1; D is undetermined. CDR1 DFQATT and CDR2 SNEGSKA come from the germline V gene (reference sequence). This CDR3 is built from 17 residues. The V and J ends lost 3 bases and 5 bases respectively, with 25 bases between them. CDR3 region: CSASVSGRKGRRTEAFF. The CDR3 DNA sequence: TGCAGTGCTAGCGTATCGGGCCGAAAGGGAAGACGGACTGAAGCTTTCTTT.

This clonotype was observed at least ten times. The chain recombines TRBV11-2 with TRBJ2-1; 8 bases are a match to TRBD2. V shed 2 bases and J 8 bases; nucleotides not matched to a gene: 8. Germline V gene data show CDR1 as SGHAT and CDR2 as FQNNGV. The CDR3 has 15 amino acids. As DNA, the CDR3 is TGTGCCAGCAGCTTAACAGCGGGAGAGTATCATGAGCAGTTCTTC. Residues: CASSLTAGEYHEQFF.

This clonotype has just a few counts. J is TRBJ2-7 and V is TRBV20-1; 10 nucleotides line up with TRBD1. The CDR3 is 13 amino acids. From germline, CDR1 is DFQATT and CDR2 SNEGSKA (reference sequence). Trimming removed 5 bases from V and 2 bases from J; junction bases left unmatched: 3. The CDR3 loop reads CSARTGGAYEQYF. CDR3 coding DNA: TGCAGTGCTCGGACAGGGGGTGCCTACGAGCAGTACTTC.

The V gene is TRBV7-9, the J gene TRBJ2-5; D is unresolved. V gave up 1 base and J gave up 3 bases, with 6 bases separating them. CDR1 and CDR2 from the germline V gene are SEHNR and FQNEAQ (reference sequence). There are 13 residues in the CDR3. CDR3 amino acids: CASSLVGKETQYF. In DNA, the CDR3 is TGTGCCAGCAGCTTAGTGGGGAAAGAGACCCAGTACTTC.

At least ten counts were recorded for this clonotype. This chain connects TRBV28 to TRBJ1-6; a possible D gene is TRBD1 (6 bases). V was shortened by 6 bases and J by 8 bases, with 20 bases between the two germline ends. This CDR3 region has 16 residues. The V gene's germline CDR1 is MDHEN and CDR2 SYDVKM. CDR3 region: CASRLTTGKRDSPLHF. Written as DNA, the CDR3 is TGTGCCAGCAGATTAACCACAGGGAAGAGAGATTCACCCCTCCACTTT.

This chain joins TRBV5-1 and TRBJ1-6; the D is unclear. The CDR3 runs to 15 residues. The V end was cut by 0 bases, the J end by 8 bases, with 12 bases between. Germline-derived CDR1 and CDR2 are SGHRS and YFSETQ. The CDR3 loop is CASSLDGVTDSPLHF. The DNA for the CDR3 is TGCGCCAGCAGCTTGGACGGGGTGACGGATTCACCCCTCCACTTT. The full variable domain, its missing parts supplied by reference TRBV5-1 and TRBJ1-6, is KAGVTQTPRYLIKTRGQQVTLSCSPISGHRSVSWYQQTPGQGLQFLFEYFSETQRNKGNFPGRFSGRQFSNSRSEMNVSTLELGDSALYLCASSLDGVTDSPLHFGNGTRLTVT.

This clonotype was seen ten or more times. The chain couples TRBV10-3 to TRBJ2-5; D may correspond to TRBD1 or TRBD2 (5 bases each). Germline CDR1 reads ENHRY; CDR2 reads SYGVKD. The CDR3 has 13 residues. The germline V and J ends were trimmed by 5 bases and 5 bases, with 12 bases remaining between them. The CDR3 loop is CAISPGRFETQYF. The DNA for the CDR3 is TGTGCCATCAGTCCGGGACGGTTCGAGACCCAGTACTTC.

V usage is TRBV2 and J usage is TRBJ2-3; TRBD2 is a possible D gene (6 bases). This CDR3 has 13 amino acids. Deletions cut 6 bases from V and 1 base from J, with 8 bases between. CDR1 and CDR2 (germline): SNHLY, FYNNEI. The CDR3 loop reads CASRGTGTDTQYF. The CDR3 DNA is TGTGCCAGCAGGGGGACTGGCACAGATACGCAGTATTTT. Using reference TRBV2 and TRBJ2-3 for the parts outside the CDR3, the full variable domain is EPEVTQTPSHQVTQMGQEVILRCVPISNHLYFYWYRQILGQKVEFLVSFYNNEISEKSEIFDDQFSVERPDGSNFTLKIRSTKLEDSAMYFCASRGTGTDTQYFGPGTRLTVL.

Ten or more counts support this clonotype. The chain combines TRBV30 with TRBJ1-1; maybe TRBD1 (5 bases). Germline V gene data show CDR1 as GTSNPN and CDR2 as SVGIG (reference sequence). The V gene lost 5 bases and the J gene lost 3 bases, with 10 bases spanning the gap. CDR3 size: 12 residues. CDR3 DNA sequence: TGTGCCTGGGGGACGGGTGACACTGAAGCTTTCTTT. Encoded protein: CAWGTGDTEAFF.

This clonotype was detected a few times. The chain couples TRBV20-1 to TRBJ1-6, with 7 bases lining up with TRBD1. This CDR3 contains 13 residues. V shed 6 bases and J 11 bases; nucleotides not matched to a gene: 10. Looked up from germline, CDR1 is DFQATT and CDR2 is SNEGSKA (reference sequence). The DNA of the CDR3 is TGCAGTGCAAAGGACAGGAGACTTACACCCCTCCACTTT. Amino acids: CSAKDRRLTPLHF.